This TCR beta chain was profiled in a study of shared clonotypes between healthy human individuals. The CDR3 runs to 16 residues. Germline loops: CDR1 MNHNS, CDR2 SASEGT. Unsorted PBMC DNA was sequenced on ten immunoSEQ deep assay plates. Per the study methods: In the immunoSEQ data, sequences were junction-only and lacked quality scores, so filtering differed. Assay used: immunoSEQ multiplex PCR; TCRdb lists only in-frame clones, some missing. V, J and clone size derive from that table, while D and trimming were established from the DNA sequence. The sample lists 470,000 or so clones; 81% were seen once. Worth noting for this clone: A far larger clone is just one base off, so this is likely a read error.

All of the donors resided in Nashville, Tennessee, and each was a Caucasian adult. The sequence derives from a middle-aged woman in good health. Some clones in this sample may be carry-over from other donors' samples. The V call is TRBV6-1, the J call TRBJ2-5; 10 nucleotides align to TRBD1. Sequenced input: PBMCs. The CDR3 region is CASSEAGGQGYETRYF. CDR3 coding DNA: TGTGCCAGCAGTGAAGCGGGGGGACAGGGGTATGAGACCCGGTACTTC.